The sequence of this TCR beta chain was determined in a study of blood T cells in healthy people across ages. For this clonotype: What it recognizes is unknown.

Germline V CDR1 and CDR2: SGHDT, YYEEEE. The CDR3 runs 14 residues. Trimming cost V 0 bases and J 6 bases, with 12 bases left between them. General study points: CMV status of donors was not determined, possibly confounding expanded clonotype changes.

Combining a sample-barcoded 5' primer with a J-beta primer mix, a second PCR ran for roughly 7 to 12 cycles. TCRdb re-derived calls from the 5' RACE reads in MiXCR, one entry per CDR3 protein. The repertoire holds over a million distinct CDR3 sequences, with about 23% as singletons. The same data also contributed to another study, on T cells of mothers and their children. In that study: Over 9.5 million TCR beta CDR3 reads were obtained from each mother, and about 3 million from each child.

The origin of this receptor is a girl aged 2-15 years in good health. V gene TRBV5-6 combines with J gene TRBJ1-1; the D is unclear. The sample was blood. The CDR3 protein is CASSLDGPSSEAFF. In nucleotides, the CDR3 is TGTGCCAGCAGCTTGGACGGGCCGTCGTCTGAAGCTTTCTTT.